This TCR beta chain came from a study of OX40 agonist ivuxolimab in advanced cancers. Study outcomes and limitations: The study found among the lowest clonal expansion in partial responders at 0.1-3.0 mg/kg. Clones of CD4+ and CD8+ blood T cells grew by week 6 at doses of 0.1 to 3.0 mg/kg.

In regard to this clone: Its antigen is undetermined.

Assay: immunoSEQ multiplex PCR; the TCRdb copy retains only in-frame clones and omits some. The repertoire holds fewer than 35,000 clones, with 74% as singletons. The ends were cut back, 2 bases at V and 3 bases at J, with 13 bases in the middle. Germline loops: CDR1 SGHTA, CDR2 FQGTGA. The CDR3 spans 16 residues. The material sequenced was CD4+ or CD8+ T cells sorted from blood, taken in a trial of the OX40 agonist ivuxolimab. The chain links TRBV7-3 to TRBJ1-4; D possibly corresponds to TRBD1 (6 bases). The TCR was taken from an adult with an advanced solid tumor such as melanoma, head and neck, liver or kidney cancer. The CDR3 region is CASSLRGPGANEKLFF. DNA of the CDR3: TGTGCCAGCAGCTTACGGGGGCCCGGGGCTAATGAAAAACTGTTTTTT.